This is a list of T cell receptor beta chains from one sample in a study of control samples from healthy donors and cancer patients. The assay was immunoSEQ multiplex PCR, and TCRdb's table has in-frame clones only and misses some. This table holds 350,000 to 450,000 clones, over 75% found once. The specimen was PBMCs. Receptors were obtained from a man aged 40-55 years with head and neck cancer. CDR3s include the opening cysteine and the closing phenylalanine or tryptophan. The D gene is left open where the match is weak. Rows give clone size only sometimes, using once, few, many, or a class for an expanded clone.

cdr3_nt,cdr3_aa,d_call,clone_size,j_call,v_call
TGTGCCAGCAGCTTAGTCGGGGGAAATGAAGCTTTCTTT,CASSLVGGNEAFF,NA,NA,TRBJ1-1,TRBV7-3
TGTGCCAGCAGTTATGACAGGGAAGAGACCCAGTACTTC,CASSYDREETQYF,TRBD1,NA,TRBJ2-5,TRBV6-5
TGTGCTAGTGGTGCAAACAGGGGGCTGGTTGGGTATGAGCAGTTCTTC,CASGANRGLVGYEQFF,TRBD1,once,TRBJ2-1,TRBV12-5
TGTGCCAGCAGTTTTACGCAAGCGAACACTGAAGCTTTCTTT,CASSFTQANTEAFF,NA,NA,TRBJ1-1,TRBV7-9
TGTGCCAGCAGTCGCCCGTTAGCTGAAGCTTTCTTT,CASSRPLAEAFF,NA,NA,TRBJ1-1,TRBV6-5
TGCGCCAGCAGCCCCCTCGGGGGTTCCGGGGAGCTGTTTTTT,CASSPLGGSGELFF,NA,NA,TRBJ2-2,TRBV5-1
TGTGCCACGGGAACCGGGACAGGGCAAGTCTATGGGGCGTTCTTC,CATGTGTGQVYGAFF,TRBD1,NA,TRBJ2-1,TRBV10-3
TGCGCCAGCAGCCAAAAATCCCCCACCATCTCTCCCCTCCACTTT,CASSQKSPTISPLHF,NA,NA,TRBJ1-6,TRBV4-3
TGCGCCAGCAGCCAAGAGTGGCCGGCGACGAACACCGGGGAGCTGTTTTTT,CASSQEWPATNTGELFF,NA,NA,TRBJ2-2,TRBV4-1
TGTGCCAGCAGCCACGGACAGGGGGCAAACATTCAGTACTTC,CASSHGQGANIQYF,TRBD1,NA,TRBJ2-4,TRBV7-8
TGTGCCAGCAGCTTGGTAGGGTACAATCAGCCCCAGCATTTT,CASSLVGYNQPQHF,NA,NA,TRBJ1-5,TRBV5-8